This T cell receptor beta chain was identified in a study of T cell changes during pregnancy in multiple sclerosis. Trimming took 1 base from V and 2 from J; bases not matched to a gene: 8. This CDR3 has 17 residues. The germline CDR1 and CDR2 sequences are LNHDA and SQIVND (reference sequence). Sequencing used immunoSEQ multiplex PCR; TCRdb keeps in-frame clones, though not all of them. The sample shows 100,000 or so clones, around 92% of them seen only once. This sequence joins TRBV19 and TRBJ2-7, with 10 bases fitting TRBD2. The source was peripheral blood, collected in the third trimester of pregnancy. This sequence originates from a female donor with multiple sclerosis, enrolled in a pregnancy study. The CDR3 region is CASSIGASGRRPYEQYF. The CDR3 nucleotides read TGTGCCAGTAGTATAGGCGCTAGCGGGAGAAGGCCCTACGAGCAGTACTTC.